The 6 T cell receptor beta chains presented below share a single source sample, sequenced in a study of T cell repertoires in cytomegalovirus infection. TCRdb re-derived calls from the reads in MiXCR, one entry per CDR3 protein. Of fewer than 200,000 distinct CDR3 sequences in the sample, roughly 19% are singletons; the top ten hold roughly 2.9%. Sequences were obtained from PBMCs. Receptors were obtained from a human donor in good health (CMV status not recorded). Some clones in this sample may be carry-over from other donors' samples.

The V call is TRBV29-1, the J call TRBJ2-1; maybe TRBD2 (6 bases). V lost 5 bases and J lost 0, with 11 bases in between. Germline CDR1 and CDR2: SQVTM and ANQGSEA. The CDR3 totals 14 residues. This CDR3 reads CSVRETSSYNEQFF. The DNA of the CDR3 is TGCAGCGTTAGGGAGACTAGCTCCTACAATGAGCAGTTCTTC.

This clonotype came up a few times. The CDR3 DNA follows: TGTGCCAGCAGGACGGGACAGACATTGGGGGAGCAGTACTTC. It is translated as CASRTGQTLGEQYF. The chain couples TRBV28 to TRBJ2-7; 7 bases match TRBD1. The CDR3 is made up of 14 amino acids. Germline V gives CDR1 MDHEN, CDR2 SYDVKM. V was clipped by 6 bases and J by 7 bases; unmatched bases: 12. The variable domain in full, with the rest retrieved from reference TRBV28 and TRBJ2-7, is DVKVTQSSRYLVKRTGEKVFLECVQDMDHENMFWYRQDPGLGLRLIYFSYDVKMKEKGDIPEGYSVSREKKERFSLILESASTNQTSMYLCASRTGQTLGEQYFGPGTRLTVT.

This clonotype was seen a few times. V is TRBV11-2 and J is TRBJ2-4, with 15 nucleotides matching TRBD2. The CDR3 has 24 residues. Germline V CDR1 and CDR2: SGHAT, FQNNGV. Trimming at V came to 1 base and at J to 0 bases, leaving 19 bases not matched to a gene. The CDR3 loop is CASSLGRPGLAGGSKMLAKNIQYF. The CDR3 DNA reads as TGTGCCAGCAGCTTAGGGCGACCGGGACTAGCGGGGGGCTCAAAAATGCTAGCCAAAAACATTCAGTACTTC.

This clonotype is medium-sized in the sample. The chain combines TRBV7-8 with TRBJ2-1, with 7 bases aligning to TRBD1. V gave up 3 bases and J gave up 7 bases; unmatched junction bases: 0. Germline assignment: CDR1 SGHVS and CDR2 FQNEAQ. The CDR3 has 12 amino acids. CDR3 amino acids: CASSLTGNEQFF. The CDR3 bases are TGTGCCAGCAGCTTGACAGGGAATGAGCAGTTCTTC.

CDR3 in amino acids: CASSFDGSGNTIYF. CDR3 DNA sequence: TGCGCCAGCAGCTTTGACGGGTCTGGAAACACCATATATTTT. V gene TRBV5-1 combines with J gene TRBJ1-3; unclear D gene. Germline lookup yields CDR1 SGHRS and CDR2 YFSETQ. This CDR3 has 14 residues. V was clipped by 2 bases and J by 1 base, with 7 bases between them.

This clonotype was found a few times. This chain uses TRBV19 with TRBJ2-1; D tentatively reads TRBD1 or TRBD2 (5 bases each). This CDR3 is built from 15 residues. Per germline, CDR1 LNHDA and CDR2 SQIVND (reference sequence). With 3 bases removed from V and 8 bases from J, the gap between germline ends came to 17 bases. The CDR3 protein is CASSMGVSWSDEQFF. CDR3 bases: TGTGCCAGTAGTATGGGGGTAAGCTGGTCGGATGAGCAGTTCTTC.